This entry lists 20 T cell receptor beta chains sequenced from one sample in a study of T cell changes during pregnancy in multiple sclerosis (dated by TCRdb to about 2019). The library was obtained by the immunoSEQ multiplex PCR assay. TCRdb's version of the immuneACCESS table is confined to in-frame rearrangements and falls short of the full clone set. An unresolved V gene accounts for under half of the shortfall where checked; the remainder is of unknown origin. Within this sample are over 100,000 clones, with about 90% of them counted one time only. The ten largest account for less than 2% of the sample. The sample in question was peripheral blood, obtained in the third trimester of pregnancy. The source of these receptors is a female donor with multiple sclerosis, enrolled in a pregnancy study.

The genes are TRBV4-1 and TRBJ2-1; weak D call: TRBD2 (6 bases). This CDR3 has 16 residues. Per germline, CDR1 MGHRA and CDR2 YSYEKL. V lost 0 bases and J 4 bases, leaving 13 bases between the germline ends. The CDR3 reads CASSQDNLARYNEQFF. The CDR3 DNA reads TGCGCCAGCAGCCAAGACAACCTAGCGCGTTACAATGAGCAGTTCTTC.

The V gene is TRBV9, the J gene TRBJ2-2, with TRBD2 matching over 10 bases. V lost 4 bases, J lost 5 bases, and 8 bases stayed unmatched. The CDR3 is 16 residues long. Germline loops: CDR1 SGDLS, CDR2 YYNGEE. This chain's CDR3 is CASSLSGRARTGELFF. The CDR3 DNA sequence: TGTGCCAGCAGCTTGAGCGGGAGGGCTCGAACCGGGGAGCTGTTTTTT.

The rearrangement links TRBV27 to TRBJ1-4; no reliable D call. The V end lost 2 bases, the J end lost 7 bases, and 11 bases lay between the germline ends. Germline V lookup: CDR1 MNHEY, CDR2 SMNVEV (reference sequence). The CDR3 covers 14 residues. CDR3 amino acids: CASSLKVLGEKLFF. DNA for the CDR3: TGTGCCAGCAGTTTAAAGGTACTAGGTGAAAAACTGTTTTTT.

This clone was counted only a few times. V gene TRBV2 combines with J gene TRBJ1-5, with unresolved D. Germline assignment: CDR1 SNHLY and CDR2 FYNNEI. With 4 bases removed from V and 0 bases from J, the gap between germline ends came to 10 bases. The CDR3 is 15 amino acids. CDR3 bases: TGTGCCAGCAGTGCCCGGGGAAGTAGCAATCAGCCCCAGCATTTT. Translated, it gives CASSARGSSNQPQHF.

This chain links TRBV4-1 with TRBJ1-5, with D possibly TRBD1 on 5 matching bases. CDR1 is MGHRA, CDR2 YSYEKL, per germline. Trimming removed 0 bases at V and 1 base at J, with 13 bases between. The CDR3 is made up of 17 amino acids. Here the CDR3 reads CASSQDSGQISNQPQHF. As DNA, the CDR3 is TGCGCCAGCAGCCAAGATTCAGGACAAATAAGCAATCAGCCCCAGCATTTT.

The chain has TRBV9 and TRBJ1-2, with 7 bases lining up with TRBD1. The CDR3 is 13 amino acids. Germline values: CDR1 SGDLS, CDR2 YYNGEE. The V segment lost 0 bases and the J segment 7 bases; nucleotides outside the gene matches: 3. The CDR3 nucleotides read TGTGCCAGCAGCGTAGAAGGACAGGCTGGCTACACCTTC. Translating gives CASSVEGQAGYTF. The complete variable domain, with remaining parts taken from reference TRBV9 and TRBJ1-2, reads DSGVTQTPKHLITATGQRVTLRCSPRSGDLSVYWYQQSLDQGLQFLIQYYNGEERAKGNILERFSAQQFPDLHSELNLSSLELGDSALYFCASSVEGQAGYTFGSGTRLTVV.

V gene TRBV7-8 combines with J gene TRBJ1-1; 8 bases fit TRBD1. V shed 3 bases and J 8 bases; nucleotides not matched to a gene: 5. CDR3 length: 13 residues. The germline V gene encodes CDR1 SGHVS and CDR2 FQNEAQ. CDR3 residues: CASSFGQGREAFF. The CDR3 bases are TGTGCCAGCAGCTTTGGACAGGGCCGAGAAGCTTTCTTT.

The chain carries TRBV2 and TRBJ1-3, with D hard to call. The CDR3 is made up of 16 amino acids. Per the germline V gene, CDR1 is SNHLY and CDR2 is FYNNEI. Trimming cost V 0 bases and J 0 bases, with 9 bases left between them. The CDR3 is CASSEARQPSGNTIYF. Here the CDR3 DNA reads TGTGCCAGCAGTGAAGCGCGACAACCCTCTGGAAACACCATATATTTT.

The rearrangement joins TRBV14 to TRBJ1-2, with D unclear. Trimming left V 5 bases short and J 4 bases short, with 20 bases between. Germline V gene sequence: CDR1 SGHDN, CDR2 FVKESK. This CDR3 comprises 16 residues. The CDR3 DNA reads as TGTGCCAGCAGCGCCCGACATTCACCGAGACCCTATGGCTACACCTTC. Its translation is CASSARHSPRPYGYTF.

The chain joins TRBV6-4 to TRBJ2-3; D is perhaps TRBD2 (6 bases). This CDR3 spans 15 amino acids. Germline V gene sequence: CDR1 MRHNA, CDR2 SNTAGT. The V gene lost 4 bases and the J gene lost 1 base, with 12 bases spanning the gap. The CDR3 region is CASSVRLGGTDTQYF. DNA for the CDR3: TGTGCCAGCAGTGTTCGACTAGGAGGCACAGATACGCAGTATTTT.

The chain employs TRBV30 and TRBJ1-5; 9 bases line up with TRBD1. Germline assignment: CDR1 GTSNPN and CDR2 SVGIG (reference sequence). The CDR3 loop spans 13 amino acids. The V segment lost 5 bases and the J segment 3 bases; nucleotides outside the gene matches: 2. This CDR3 reads CAWGQGINQPQHF. The CDR3 DNA follows: TGTGCCTGGGGACAGGGGATCAATCAGCCCCAGCATTTT.

The chain uses TRBV5-1 and TRBJ2-4, with D maybe TRBD1 (5 bases). This CDR3 is built from 12 residues. Germline CDR1 reads SGHRS; CDR2 reads YFSETQ. V was trimmed by 6 bases and J by 9 bases, leaving 13 bases between them. In nucleotides, the CDR3 is TGCGCCAGCACGCAGGGTATGGGCATTCAGTACTTC. Translation gives CASTQGMGIQYF.

The V gene is TRBV28, the J gene TRBJ2-1; TRBD1 matches 7 bases. Germline values: CDR1 MDHEN, CDR2 SYDVKM. The CDR3 consists of 15 residues. Unmatched junction bases numbered 11, after V lost 2 bases and J lost 10 bases. CDR3 in amino acids: CASSLQGGAPGEQFF. The DNA for the CDR3 is TGTGCCAGCAGTTTACAAGGGGGCGCCCCGGGAGAGCAGTTCTTC.

This clone appeared a single time. The genes are TRBV2 and TRBJ2-1; D possibly corresponds to TRBD2 (5 bases). The V gene lost 8 bases and the J gene lost 3 bases, with 5 bases spanning the gap. CDR3 length: 11 residues. Germline CDR1 and CDR2: SNHLY and FYNNEI. The CDR3, as DNA: TGTGCCAGCCGGGACTACAATGAGCAGTTCTTC. Translated: CASRDYNEQFF.

This clone showed up just once. This chain uses TRBV7-2 with TRBJ2-7; D not resolved. The germline V gene encodes CDR1 SGHTA and CDR2 FQGNSA. Trimming cost V 1 base and J 2 bases, with 9 bases left between them. The CDR3 is made up of 14 amino acids. CDR3 region: CASSLVHTTYEQYF. The CDR3 DNA sequence: TGTGCCAGCAGCTTAGTTCACACTACCTACGAGCAGTACTTC.

The V gene is TRBV7-6, the J gene TRBJ2-1; 7 bases fit TRBD2. The ends lost 11 bases at V and 9 bases at J; junction bases unmatched: 13. The CDR3 extends over 13 amino acids. CDR1 and CDR2 (germline): SGHVS, FNYEAQ. Here the CDR3 DNA reads TGTGCCTCCAGCCCAGCGGGGCCCACTGAGCAGTTCTTC. It encodes CASSPAGPTEQFF. Complete variable domain (other parts from reference TRBV7-6 and TRBJ2-1): GAGVSQSPRYKVTKRGQDVALRCDPISGHVSLYWYRQALGQGPEFLTYFNYEAQQDKSGLPNDRFSAERPEGSISTLTIQRTEQRDSAMYRCASSPAGPTEQFFGPGTRLTVL.

The rearrangement joins TRBV15 to TRBJ2-3, with TRBD1 matching over 8 bases. J was trimmed by 5 bases and V by 3 bases; bases with no gene match: 4. This CDR3 has 14 amino acids. The germline gives CDR1 LNHNV, CDR2 YYDKDF (reference sequence). Here the CDR3 DNA reads TGTGCCACCAGCAGGGACAGGGTTATAGATACGCAGTATTTT. It translates to CATSRDRVIDTQYF.

The genes are TRBV5-1 and TRBJ2-7, with D possibly TRBD2 on 6 matching bases. Germline-derived CDR1 and CDR2 are SGHRS and YFSETQ. Trimming removed 4 bases from V and 1 base from J, with 15 bases in between. The CDR3 loop spans 15 amino acids. CDR3 sequence reads: CASSQTAGPSYEQYF. The CDR3 DNA reads as TGCGCCAGCAGCCAAACAGCGGGCCCATCCTACGAGCAGTACTTC.

The J gene is TRBJ1-4, the V gene TRBV2, with a weak D call TRBD1 (6 bases). The CDR3 is made up of 14 amino acids. Germline V gene lookup returns CDR1 SNHLY and CDR2 FYNNEI. Trimming removed 5 bases at V and 6 bases at J, with 13 bases between. The CDR3 is CASSITGRDEKLFF. The CDR3 nucleotides are TGTGCCAGCAGTATTACAGGGAGGGATGAAAAACTGTTTTTT.

The chain links TRBV7-3 to TRBJ2-7; 11 positions match TRBD2. This CDR3 has 15 amino acids. V dropped 3 bases and J dropped 3; count of bases not matched to a gene: 4. The germline V gene has CDR1 SGHTA and CDR2 FQGTGA. The CDR3 coding sequence is TGTGCCAGCAGCTTCGGGACTAGCGGCCTCTACGAGCAGTACTTC. Amino acid sequence: CASSFGTSGLYEQYF.